The TCR beta chain under discussion was sequenced for a study of response to subunit inactivated influenza vaccine. Study-wide results and limits: There was a suggestion from the authors that each seasonal influenza vaccination recruits few new T cells.

This clonotype occurred many times. Its antigen remains unidentified. Germline-derived CDR1 and CDR2 are SNHLY and FYNNEI. The CDR3 has 14 residues. Trimming removed 1 base from V and 0 bases from J, with 4 bases in between. TCRdb passed the RT-PCR reads through MiXCR, listing each CDR3 protein once. The data hold around 250,000 distinct CDR3 sequences, with over 9% observed a single time. The clonotype comes from a man aged 50-60 years who received an inactivated influenza vaccine. Source: non-naive T cells sorted from PBMCs, taken approximately 15 days before vaccination. The chain links TRBV2 to TRBJ1-5; D uncertain. CDR3 amino acids: CASSEGYSNQPQHF. CDR3 DNA sequence: TGTGCCAGCAGTGAAGGTTATAGCAATCAGCCCCAGCATTTT.